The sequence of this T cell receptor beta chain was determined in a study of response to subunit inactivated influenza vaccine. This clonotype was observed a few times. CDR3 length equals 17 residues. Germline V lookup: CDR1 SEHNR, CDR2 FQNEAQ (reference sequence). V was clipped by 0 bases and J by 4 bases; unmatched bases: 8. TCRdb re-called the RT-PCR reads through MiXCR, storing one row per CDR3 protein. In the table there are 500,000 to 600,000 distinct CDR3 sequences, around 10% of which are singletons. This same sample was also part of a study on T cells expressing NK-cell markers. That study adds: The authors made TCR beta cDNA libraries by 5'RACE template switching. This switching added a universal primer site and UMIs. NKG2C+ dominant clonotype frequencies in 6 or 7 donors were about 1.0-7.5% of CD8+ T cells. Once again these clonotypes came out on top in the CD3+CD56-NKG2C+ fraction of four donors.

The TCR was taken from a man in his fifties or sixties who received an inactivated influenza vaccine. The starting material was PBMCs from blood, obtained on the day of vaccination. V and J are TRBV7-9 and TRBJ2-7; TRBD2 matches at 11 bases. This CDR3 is CASSLAGGLAGGYEQYF. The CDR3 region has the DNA TGTGCCAGCAGCTTAGCAGGAGGGCTAGCGGGGGGTTACGAGCAGTACTTC.